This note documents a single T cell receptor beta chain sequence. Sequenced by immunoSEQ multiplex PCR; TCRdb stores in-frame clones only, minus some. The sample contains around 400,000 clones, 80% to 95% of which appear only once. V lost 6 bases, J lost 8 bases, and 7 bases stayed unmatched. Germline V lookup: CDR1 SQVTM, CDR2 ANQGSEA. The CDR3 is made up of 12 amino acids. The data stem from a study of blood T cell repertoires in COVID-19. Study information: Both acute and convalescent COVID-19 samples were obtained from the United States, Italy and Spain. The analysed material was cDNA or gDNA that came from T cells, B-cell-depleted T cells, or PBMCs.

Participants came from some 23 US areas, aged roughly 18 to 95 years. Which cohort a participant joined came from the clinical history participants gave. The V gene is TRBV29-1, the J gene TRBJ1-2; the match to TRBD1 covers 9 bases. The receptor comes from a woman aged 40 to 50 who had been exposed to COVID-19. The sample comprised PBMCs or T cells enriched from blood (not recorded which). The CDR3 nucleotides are TGCAGCGTCTGGACAGGGGAGTCCGGCTACACCTTC. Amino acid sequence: CSVWTGESGYTF.